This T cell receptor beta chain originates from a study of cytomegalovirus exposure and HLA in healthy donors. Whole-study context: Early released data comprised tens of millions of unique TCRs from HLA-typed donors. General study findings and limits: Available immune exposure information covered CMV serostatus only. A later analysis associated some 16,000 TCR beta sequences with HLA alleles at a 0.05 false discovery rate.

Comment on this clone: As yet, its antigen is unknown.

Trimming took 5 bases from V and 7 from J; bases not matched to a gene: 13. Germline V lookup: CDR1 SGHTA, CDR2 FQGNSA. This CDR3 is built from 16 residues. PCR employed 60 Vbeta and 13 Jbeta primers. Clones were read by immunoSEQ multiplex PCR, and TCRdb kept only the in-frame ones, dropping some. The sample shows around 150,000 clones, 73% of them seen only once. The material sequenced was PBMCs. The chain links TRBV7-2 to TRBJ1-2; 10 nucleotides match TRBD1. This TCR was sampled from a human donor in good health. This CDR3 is CASSRDRGLVLGGYTF. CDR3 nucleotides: TGTGCCAGCAGCAGGGACAGGGGTTTGGTTCTAGGTGGCTACACCTTC.